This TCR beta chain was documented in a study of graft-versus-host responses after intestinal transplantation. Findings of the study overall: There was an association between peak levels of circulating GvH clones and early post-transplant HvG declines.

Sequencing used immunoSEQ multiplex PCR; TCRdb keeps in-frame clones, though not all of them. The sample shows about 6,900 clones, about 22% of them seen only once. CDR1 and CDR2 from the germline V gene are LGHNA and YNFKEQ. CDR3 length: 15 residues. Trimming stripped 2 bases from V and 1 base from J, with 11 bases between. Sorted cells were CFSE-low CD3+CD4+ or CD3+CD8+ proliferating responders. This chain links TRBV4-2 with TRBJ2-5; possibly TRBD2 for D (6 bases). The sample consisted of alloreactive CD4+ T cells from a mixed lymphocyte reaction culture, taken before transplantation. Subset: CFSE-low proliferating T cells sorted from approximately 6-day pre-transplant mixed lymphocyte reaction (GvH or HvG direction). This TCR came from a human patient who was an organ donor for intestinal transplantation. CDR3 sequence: CASSQQSGPQETQYF. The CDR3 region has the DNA TGTGCCAGCAGCCAACAGAGCGGGCCCCAAGAGACCCAGTACTTC.